The next 17 T cell receptor beta chains were all read from a single sample in a study of radiotherapy plus CTLA-4 blockade in lung cancer. Some clones are missing from TCRdb's copy, which holds only in-frame ones; the method was immunoSEQ multiplex PCR. The sample has about 95,000 clones, 75% to 90% seen once. This specimen consisted of peripheral blood, obtained from a patient treated with radiotherapy plus ipilimumab. These receptors originate from a human donor with non-small cell lung cancer who had a partial response to radiotherapy plus ipilimumab.

This clone was detected once. Other nucleotide sequences from this sample produce the same CDR3. The V and J genes are TRBV18 and TRBJ2-1; 14 bases line up with TRBD2. Unmatched junction bases numbered 0, after V lost 3 bases and J lost 5 bases. The CDR3 has 15 residues. The germline gives CDR1 KGHSH, CDR2 LQKENI. The CDR3 bases are TGTGCCAGCTCACCGGGACTAGCGGGAGACAATGAGCAGTTCTTC. It is translated as CASSPGLAGDNEQFF.

The rearrangement joins TRBV10-3 to TRBJ1-2, with D perhaps TRBD1 (6 bases). Deletions cut 9 bases from V and 3 bases from J, with 17 bases between. Germline V gives CDR1 ENHRY, CDR2 SYGVKD. This CDR3 is 14 amino acids long. CDR3 protein: CAISGAQGHYGYTF. The DNA of the CDR3 is TGTGCCATTTCTGGGGCACAGGGCCACTATGGCTACACCTTC.

This chain joins TRBV7-8 and TRBJ1-5; 8 nucleotides line up with TRBD1. Trimming cost V 2 bases and J 0 bases; bases outside gene matches: 15. The germline CDR1 and CDR2 sequences are SGHVS and FQNEAQ. The CDR3 covers 20 residues. DNA of the CDR3: TGTGCCAGCAGCTTACTTCCATCCCAGGACAGGGCCCATAGCAATCAGCCCCAGCATTTT. Translating it yields CASSLLPSQDRAHSNQPQHF.

The chain joins TRBV30 to TRBJ1-6, with 7 nucleotides matching TRBD1. The CDR3 has 14 amino acids. The V gene end was trimmed by 4 bases and the J gene end by 3 bases; junction bases not matched to a gene: 3. Germline V lookup: CDR1 GTSNPN, CDR2 SVGIG (reference sequence). As DNA, the CDR3 is TGTGCCTGGATCAGACAGGGCTATAATTCACCCCTCCACTTT. Translation gives CAWIRQGYNSPLHF.

The V gene is TRBV5-1, the J gene TRBJ2-5; TRBD2 matches 13 bases. With V trimmed by 6 bases and J by 5 bases, 13 bases remained unmatched. The CDR3 has 17 amino acids. Germline values: CDR1 SGHRS, CDR2 YFSETQ. CDR3 nucleotides: TGCGCCAGCACGGGTACTAGCGGGAGGGCCTCGGGGGAGACCCAGTACTTC. It is translated as CASTGTSGRASGETQYF.

The rearrangement joins TRBV27 to TRBJ2-5, with D perhaps TRBD2 (6 bases). CDR3 length equals 13 residues. Germline values: CDR1 MNHEY, CDR2 SMNVEV (reference sequence). Trimming cost V 7 bases and J 10 bases, with 19 bases left between them. The CDR3, as DNA: TGTGCCAGCACCAACGGGTATAGCGGTGACCAGTACTTC. It yields the protein CASTNGYSGDQYF.

The chain couples TRBV28 to TRBJ2-3, with 8 positions matching TRBD2. The CDR3 is 15 residues long. The V segment lost 9 bases and the J segment 0 bases; nucleotides outside the gene matches: 8. Germline CDR1 reads MDHEN; CDR2 reads SYDVKM. CDR3 bases: TGTGCCAGTAACCCCGGGGGGGCTAGCACAGATACGCAGTATTTT. This encodes CASNPGGASTDTQYF.

This chain links TRBV5-6 with TRBJ2-3; TRBD2 matches at 7 bases. This CDR3 has 15 residues. The V segment lost 4 bases and the J segment 2 bases; nucleotides outside the gene matches: 7. Germline loops: CDR1 SGHDT, CDR2 YYEEEE. This CDR3 is CASSGRGGTTDTQYF. The CDR3 DNA reads TGTGCCAGCAGCGGGAGGGGAGGGACCACAGATACGCAGTATTTT.

This rearrangement joins TRBV7-9 to TRBJ2-3, with TRBD2 matching over 7 bases. Germline V CDR1 and CDR2: SEHNR, FQNEAQ (reference sequence). Trimming took 1 base from V and 1 from J; bases not matched to a gene: 8. The CDR3 consists of 17 residues. In nucleotides, the CDR3 is TGTGCCAGCAGCTTAGAGCGGGGCCAAGACGGCACAGATACGCAGTATTTT. Translated, it gives CASSLERGQDGTDTQYF.

The chain links TRBV28 to TRBJ2-1; D remains unclear. Between the trimmed V and J ends, which lost 5 bases and 6 bases, there was a span of 8 bases. CDR3 length: 12 amino acids. The V gene's germline CDR1 is MDHEN and CDR2 SYDVKM. The CDR3 is CASSPPGNEQFF. In nucleotides, the CDR3 is TGTGCCAGCAGTCCCCCAGGCAATGAGCAGTTCTTC.

CDR3 sequence: CASSLVRGGTEAFF. CDR3 nucleotide sequence: TGTGCCAGCAGCTTAGTTCGGGGGGGCACTGAAGCTTTCTTT. This rearrangement joins TRBV11-1 to TRBJ1-1, with D possibly TRBD1 on 5 matching bases. V was cut by 1 base and J by 4 bases, with 10 bases left in between. CDR1 is SGHAT, CDR2 FQDESV, per germline (reference sequence). This CDR3 has 14 amino acids. Drawing the rest from reference TRBV11-1 and TRBJ1-1, the complete variable domain is EAEVAQSPRYKITEKSQAVAFWCDPISGHATLYWYRQILGQGPELLVQFQDESVVDDSQLPKDRFSAERLKGVDSTLKIQPAELGDSAMYLCASSLVRGGTEAFFGQGTRLTVV.

This chain connects TRBV11-2 to TRBJ2-2, with 7 bases fitting TRBD2. The CDR3 is made up of 16 amino acids. V shed 5 bases and J 9 bases; nucleotides not matched to a gene: 15. CDR1 is SGHAT, CDR2 FQNNGV, per germline. The CDR3 bases are TGTGCCAGCAGCCCCCCTCGTCAATCTAGCGGCAGGGAGCTGTTTTTT. Translated, it gives CASSPPRQSSGRELFF.

This clone appeared a few times. The chain combines TRBV9 with TRBJ2-1; D might be TRBD1 (6 bases). V lost 0 bases and J lost 0, with 10 bases in between. The CDR3 totals 16 residues. Germline CDR1 is SGDLS and CDR2 is YYNGEE. CDR3 in amino acids: CASSVEGVASYNEQFF. The CDR3 DNA follows: TGTGCCAGCAGCGTAGAGGGGGTGGCCTCCTACAATGAGCAGTTCTTC.

CDR3 bases: TGTGCCTGGAGGCAGACAGGAGCCCGTAATCAGCCCCAGCATTTT. Its translation is CAWRQTGARNQPQHF. V is TRBV30 and J is TRBJ1-5, with TRBD1 as a possible D gene (6 bases). The CDR3 has 15 amino acids. V was cut by 3 bases and J by 4 bases, with 16 bases left in between. Germline lookup yields CDR1 GTSNPN and CDR2 SVGIG (reference sequence).

The CDR3 is CASSFRGNSYNEQFF. The CDR3 DNA reads TGTGCCAGCAGCTTTCGGGGGAACTCCTACAATGAGCAGTTCTTC. The chain carries TRBV11-1 and TRBJ2-1; D is possibly TRBD2 (6 bases). The CDR3 has 15 amino acids. The V end lost 3 bases, the J end lost 0 bases, and 9 bases lay between the germline ends. CDR1 is SGHAT, CDR2 FQDESV, per germline (reference sequence).

In the case of this clone: In the same sample, other DNA sequences code for this CDR3. V and J are TRBV18 and TRBJ2-5; 10 nucleotides line up with TRBD1. In germline, CDR1 is KGHSH, CDR2 LQKENI. The trim removed 6 bases at V and 5 bases at J, leaving 3 bases unmatched. This CDR3 contains 13 residues. CDR3 in DNA: TGTGCCAGCTCCTCGGACAGGGGGGAGACCCAGTACTTC. Protein product: CASSSDRGETQYF.

The DNA for the CDR3 is TGTGCCAGCAGCCCCGAGGGTAGGGGCACAGATACGCAGTATTTT. Translated, it gives CASSPEGRGTDTQYF. The chain is built from TRBV6-4 and TRBJ2-3, with a weak D call TRBD2 (5 bases). The germline gives CDR1 MRHNA, CDR2 SNTAGT. The length of the CDR3 is 15 residues. Trimming stripped 6 bases from V and 1 base from J, with 14 bases between.